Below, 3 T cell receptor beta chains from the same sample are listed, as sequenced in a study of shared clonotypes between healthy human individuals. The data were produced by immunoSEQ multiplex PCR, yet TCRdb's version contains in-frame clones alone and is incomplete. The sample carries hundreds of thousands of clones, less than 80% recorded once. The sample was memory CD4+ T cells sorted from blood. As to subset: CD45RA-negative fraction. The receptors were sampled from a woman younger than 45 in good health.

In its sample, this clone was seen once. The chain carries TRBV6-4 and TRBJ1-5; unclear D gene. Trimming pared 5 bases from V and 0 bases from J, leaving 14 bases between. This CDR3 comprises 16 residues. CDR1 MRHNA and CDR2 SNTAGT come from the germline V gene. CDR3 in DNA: TGTGCCAGCAGTCCCATGTCCGGCGCTAGCAATCAGCCCCAGCATTTT. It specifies CASSPMSGASNQPQHF.

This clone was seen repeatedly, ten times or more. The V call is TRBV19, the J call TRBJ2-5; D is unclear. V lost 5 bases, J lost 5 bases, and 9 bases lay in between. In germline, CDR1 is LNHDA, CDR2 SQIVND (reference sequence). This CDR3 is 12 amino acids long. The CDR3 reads CASSGLGETQYF. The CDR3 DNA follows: TGTGCCAGTAGTGGCTTGGGGGAGACCCAGTACTTC.

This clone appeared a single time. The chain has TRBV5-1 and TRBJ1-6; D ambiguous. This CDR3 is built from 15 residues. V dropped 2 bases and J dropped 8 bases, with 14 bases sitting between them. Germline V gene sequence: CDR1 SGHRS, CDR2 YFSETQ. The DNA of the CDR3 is TGCGCCAGCAGCTTTATAGGAGATCGGGATTCACCCCTCCACTTT. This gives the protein CASSFIGDRDSPLHF. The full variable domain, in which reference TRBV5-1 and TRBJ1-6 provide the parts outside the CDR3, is KAGVTQTPRYLIKTRGQQVTLSCSPISGHRSVSWYQQTPGQGLQFLFEYFSETQRNKGNFPGRFSGRQFSNSRSEMNVSTLELGDSALYLCASSFIGDRDSPLHFGNGTRLTVT.